This record covers a single TCR beta chain. Its specificity is not known. This record comes from a study of cytomegalovirus exposure and HLA in healthy donors. The CDR3 sequence is 12 residues long. Trimming cost V 3 bases and J 4 bases, with 6 bases left between them. The germline V gene has CDR1 MGHDK and CDR2 SYGVNS. A multiplex PCR was run with 60 Vbeta primers and 13 Jbeta primers. Some clones are missing from TCRdb's copy, which holds only in-frame ones; the method was immunoSEQ multiplex PCR. There are fewer than 200,000 clones in the sample; around 80% occur only once, and 2.1% lies in the top ten. Study observations and caveats: In a later analysis, at a false discovery rate of 0.05, 17,000 or so TCR beta sequences were associated with HLA alleles. Reports indicated that the classifier achieved high specificity and sensitivity in diagnosing cytomegalovirus status.

The V call is TRBV25-1, the J call TRBJ1-2; D is uncertain. The sequenced material came from PBMCs. This clonotype originated in a middle-aged man in good health and CMV-seronegative. The CDR3 sequence: CASSDLFYGYTF. The CDR3, as DNA: TGTGCCAGCAGTGACCTCTTCTATGGCTACACCTTC.